This entry describes one TCR beta chain. Its cognate antigen is unknown. This entry belongs to a study of shared clonotypes between healthy human individuals. Whole-study context: Each donor contributed plates that comprised three CD4 naive, three CD4 memory, two CD8 naive and one CD8 memory. Study-level points and caveats: Sampling included only blood; tissue repertoires likely differ. Generally, naive subsets came out with larger estimated richness than memory subsets.

The CDR3 spans 16 residues. Germline assignment: CDR1 SGHVS and CDR2 FQNEAQ. V was trimmed by 4 bases and J by 7 bases, leaving 17 bases between them. Sequencing was at deep level. Assay: immunoSEQ multiplex PCR; the TCRdb copy retains only in-frame clones and omits some. The data show over a million clones, approximately 68% seen once. The receptor comes from a man aged 18-30 years in good health. V is TRBV7-8 and J is TRBJ1-6; TRBD1 is a possible D gene (6 bases). The sample comprised memory CD4+ T cells sorted from blood. The subset was: CD45RA-negative fraction. The CDR3 loop is CASSSLVGGYNSPLHF. CDR3 DNA sequence: TGTGCCAGCAGCTCCCTCGTGGGGGGCTACAATTCACCCCTCCACTTT.